Each of the 12 T cell receptor beta chains below was sequenced from the same sample in a study of blood T cell repertoires in COVID-19. Only in-frame clones appear in the TCRdb table, and some are missing; sequencing was by immunoSEQ multiplex PCR. Of over 60,000 clones in the sample, roughly 87% were seen once. Sequenced: peripheral blood. The receptors were sampled from a human donor in a cohort sampled during active COVID-19.

This clone was seen a single time. The chain has TRBV18 and TRBJ2-7, with D perhaps TRBD1 (7 bases). This CDR3 spans 14 amino acids. V lost 0 bases and J lost 6, with 12 bases in between. Germline lookup yields CDR1 KGHSH and CDR2 LQKENI. DNA of the CDR3: TGTGCCAGCTCACCACCGGAGCAGGGGGGCGAGCAGTACTTC. Amino acids: CASSPPEQGGEQYF.

The DNA for the CDR3 is TGTGCCAGCAGCCCCGGACAGGGGAGGTCGTACACTGAAGCTTTCTTT. Its translation: CASSPGQGRSYTEAFF. The rearrangement joins TRBV5-4 to TRBJ1-1; 9 bases line up with TRBD1. The CDR3 loop spans 16 amino acids. V dropped 4 bases and J dropped 3; count of bases not matched to a gene: 10. Germline CDR1 and CDR2: SGHNT and YYREEE (reference sequence).

The genes are TRBV9 and TRBJ2-3; 10 positions match TRBD2. CDR3 length: 15 amino acids. V shed 3 bases and J 8 bases; nucleotides not matched to a gene: 9. Germline CDR1 SGDLS, CDR2 YYNGEE. CDR3 coding DNA: TGTGCCAGCAGCGCGAGCGGGGGGGTTTTTTCTACGCAGTATTTT. Amino acid sequence: CASSASGGVFSTQYF.

The chain recombines TRBV5-1 with TRBJ1-3; 10 nucleotides match TRBD1. Germline V gene data show CDR1 as SGHRS and CDR2 as YFSETQ. The CDR3 runs to 15 residues. J gave up 2 bases and V 3 bases, and 2 bases lay outside the gene matches. The CDR3 DNA reads as TGCGCCAGCAGCTCCGGACAGGGGGCTGGAAACACCATATATTTT. Translating gives CASSSGQGAGNTIYF.

The rearrangement joins TRBV12-3 or TRBV12-4 to TRBJ1-1; D ambiguous. V was pared by 4 bases and J by 8 bases, with 8 bases between. CDR3 size: 11 residues. As DNA, the CDR3 is TGTGCCAGCAGTTCAGGTGGGGAAGCTTTCTTT. Amino acid sequence: CASSSGGEAFF.

J is TRBJ2-7 and V is TRBV4-3; no clear D. This CDR3 comprises 13 residues. Germline CDR1 LGHNA, CDR2 YSLEER. The V end lost 2 bases, the J end lost 7 bases, and 12 bases lay between the germline ends. This CDR3 reads CASSQNFEREQYF. CDR3 DNA: TGCGCCAGCAGCCAAAATTTCGAGAGGGAGCAGTACTTC.

CDR3 DNA: TGTGCCAGCAGCCTACGGACAGACAATGAGCAGTTCTTC. The encoded protein is CASSLRTDNEQFF. The V gene is TRBV7-3, the J gene TRBJ2-1, with D perhaps matching TRBD1 (6 bases). The CDR3 extends over 13 amino acids. Germline assignment: CDR1 SGHTA and CDR2 FQGTGA. The germline V and J ends were trimmed by 5 bases and 5 bases, with 10 bases remaining between them.

This rearrangement joins TRBV7-6 to TRBJ1-2, with TRBD1 as a possible D gene (6 bases). CDR3 length equals 12 residues. The ends were cut back, 5 bases at V and 13 bases at J, with 17 bases in the middle. From germline, CDR1 is SGHVS and CDR2 FNYEAQ. CDR3 DNA sequence: TGTGCCAGCAGCCATCCTGACAGGCCGCTCACCTTC. Residues: CASSHPDRPLTF.

The rearrangement joins TRBV7-9 to TRBJ2-5; D is possibly TRBD2 (6 bases). This CDR3 has 13 amino acids. Germline V gene lookup returns CDR1 SEHNR and CDR2 FQNEAQ (reference sequence). V lost 5 bases to trimming and J lost 5 bases, with 12 bases between them. The CDR3, as DNA: TGTGCCAGCAGCCTGGGGGGTCGCGAGACCCAGTACTTC. Its protein product is CASSLGGRETQYF.

The chain couples TRBV6-5 to TRBJ2-2; 8 nucleotides line up with TRBD2. The CDR3 spans 15 residues. Germline V gives CDR1 MNHEY, CDR2 SVGAGI. V gave up 5 bases and J gave up 6 bases; unmatched junction bases: 8. CDR3: CASSRGLGAPGELFF. The DNA for the CDR3 is TGTGCCAGCAGTAGGGGACTAGGGGCCCCCGGGGAGCTGTTTTTT.

This sequence joins TRBV11-3 and TRBJ2-7; D might be TRBD2 (5 bases). Trimming removed 5 bases from V and 1 base from J, with 9 bases in between. Germline V CDR1 and CDR2: SGHNT, YENEEA. This CDR3 region has 13 residues. The CDR3 spells CASSRGISYEQYF. CDR3 coding DNA: TGTGCCAGCAGCCGAGGGATTTCCTACGAGCAGTACTTC.

The V and J genes are TRBV7-2 and TRBJ1-1; 8 bases match TRBD1. Per the germline V gene, CDR1 is SGHTA and CDR2 is FQGNSA. Trimming at V came to 8 bases and at J to 8 bases, leaving 4 bases not matched to a gene. This CDR3 is built from 11 residues. CDR3 nucleotide sequence: TGTGCCAGCGGGACAGGTCAAGAAGCTTTCTTT. Protein: CASGTGQEAFF. Looking up the rest from reference TRBV7-2 and TRBJ1-1 gives the full variable domain: GAGVSQSPSNKVTEKGKDVELRCDPISGHTALYWYRQSLGQGLEFLIYFQGNSAPDKSGLPSDRFSAERTGGSVSTLTIQRTQQEDSAVYLCASGTGQEAFFGQGTRLTVV.